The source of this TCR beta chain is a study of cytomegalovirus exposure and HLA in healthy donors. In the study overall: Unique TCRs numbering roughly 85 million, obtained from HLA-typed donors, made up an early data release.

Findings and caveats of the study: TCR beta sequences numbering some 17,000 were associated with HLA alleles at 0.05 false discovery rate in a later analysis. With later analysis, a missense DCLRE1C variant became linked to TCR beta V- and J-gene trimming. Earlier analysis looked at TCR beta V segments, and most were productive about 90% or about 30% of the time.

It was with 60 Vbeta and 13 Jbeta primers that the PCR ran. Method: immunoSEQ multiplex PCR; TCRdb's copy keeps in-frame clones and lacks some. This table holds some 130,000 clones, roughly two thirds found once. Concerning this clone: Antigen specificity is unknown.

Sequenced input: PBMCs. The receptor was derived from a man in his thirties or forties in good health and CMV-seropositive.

The CDR3 region has the DNA TGTGCCAGCAGTCCAGGACTAGCGGGAGGTTGGACTGAGCAGTTCTTC. Encoded protein: CASSPGLAGGWTEQFF. The rearrangement uses TRBV27 and TRBJ2-1; 14 bases are a match to TRBD2. The CDR3 loop spans 16 amino acids. The trim removed 5 bases at V and 9 bases at J, leaving 9 bases unmatched. Germline V gene data show CDR1 as MNHEY and CDR2 as SMNVEV (reference sequence).